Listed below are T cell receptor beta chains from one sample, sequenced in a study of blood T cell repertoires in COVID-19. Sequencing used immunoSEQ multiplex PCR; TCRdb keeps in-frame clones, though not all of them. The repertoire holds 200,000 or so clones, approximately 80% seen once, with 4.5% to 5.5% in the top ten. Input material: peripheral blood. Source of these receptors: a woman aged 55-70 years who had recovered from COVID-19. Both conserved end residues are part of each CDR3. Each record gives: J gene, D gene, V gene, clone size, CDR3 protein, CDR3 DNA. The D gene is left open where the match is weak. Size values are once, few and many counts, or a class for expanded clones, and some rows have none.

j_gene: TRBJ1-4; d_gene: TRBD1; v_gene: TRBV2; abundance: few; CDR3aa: CASTAQGAADEKLFF; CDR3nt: TGTGCCAGCACCGCCCAGGGGGCGGCCGATGAAAAACTGTTTTTT
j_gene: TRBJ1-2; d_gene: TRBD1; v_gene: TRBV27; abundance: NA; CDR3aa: CASTRTHRGPGGYTF; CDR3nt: TGTGCCAGCACAAGAACACACAGGGGGCCTGGTGGCTACACCTTC
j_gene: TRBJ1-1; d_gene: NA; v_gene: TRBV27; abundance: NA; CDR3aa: CASSLDLGGRNTEAFF; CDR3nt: TGTGCCAGCAGTTTAGATTTAGGGGGACGGAACACTGAAGCTTTCTTT
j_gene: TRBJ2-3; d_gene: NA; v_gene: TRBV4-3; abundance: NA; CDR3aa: CASSQDGQAGDTQYF; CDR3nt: TGCGCCAGCAGCCAAGATGGGCAGGCTGGAGATACGCAGTATTTT
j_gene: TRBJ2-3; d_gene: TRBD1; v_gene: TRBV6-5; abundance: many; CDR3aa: CASSYSAGGFTDTQYF; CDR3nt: TGTGCCAGCAGTTACTCGGCAGGGGGTTTCACAGATACGCAGTATTTT
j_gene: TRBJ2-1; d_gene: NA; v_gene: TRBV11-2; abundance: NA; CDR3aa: CASGPTSYNEQFF; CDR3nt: TGTGCCAGCGGGCCAACCTCCTACAATGAGCAGTTCTTC
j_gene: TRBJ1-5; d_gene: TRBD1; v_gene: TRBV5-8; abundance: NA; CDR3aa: CASSFRGLRENQPQHF; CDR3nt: TGTGCCAGCAGCTTTAGGGGGCTTCGGGAAAATCAGCCCCAGCATTTT
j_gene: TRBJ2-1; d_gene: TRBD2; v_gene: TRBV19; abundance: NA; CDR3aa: CASRGSWSGGNEQFF; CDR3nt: TGTGCCAGTAGAGGGAGCTGGAGCGGGGGAAATGAGCAGTTCTTC
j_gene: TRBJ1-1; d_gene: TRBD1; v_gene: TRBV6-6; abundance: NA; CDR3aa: CASSYGTGENTEAFF; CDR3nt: TGTGCCAGCAGTTACGGGACAGGGGAGAACACTGAAGCTTTCTTT
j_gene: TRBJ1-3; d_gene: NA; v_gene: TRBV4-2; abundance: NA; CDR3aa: CASSQVRWSSSGNTIYF; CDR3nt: TGTGCCAGCAGCCAAGTCAGGTGGTCGAGCTCTGGAAACACCATATATTTT
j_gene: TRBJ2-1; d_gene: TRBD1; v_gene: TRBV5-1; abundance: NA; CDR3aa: CASSFNIGQGVGEQFF; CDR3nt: TGCGCCAGCAGCTTTAATATAGGACAGGGGGTAGGTGAGCAGTTCTTC
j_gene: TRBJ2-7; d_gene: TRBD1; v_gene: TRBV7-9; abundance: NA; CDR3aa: CASSLPLGTGYEQYF; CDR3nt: TGTGCCAGCAGCTTACCTCTTGGGACAGGCTACGAGCAGTACTTC
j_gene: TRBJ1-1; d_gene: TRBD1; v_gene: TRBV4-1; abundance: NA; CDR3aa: CASSPQGAGAFF; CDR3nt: TGCGCCAGCAGCCCGCAGGGGGCGGGAGCTTTCTTT
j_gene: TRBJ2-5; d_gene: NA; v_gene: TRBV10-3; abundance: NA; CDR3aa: CAISDPGLDQETQYF; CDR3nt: TGTGCCATCAGTGACCCGGGACTGGACCAAGAGACCCAGTACTTC